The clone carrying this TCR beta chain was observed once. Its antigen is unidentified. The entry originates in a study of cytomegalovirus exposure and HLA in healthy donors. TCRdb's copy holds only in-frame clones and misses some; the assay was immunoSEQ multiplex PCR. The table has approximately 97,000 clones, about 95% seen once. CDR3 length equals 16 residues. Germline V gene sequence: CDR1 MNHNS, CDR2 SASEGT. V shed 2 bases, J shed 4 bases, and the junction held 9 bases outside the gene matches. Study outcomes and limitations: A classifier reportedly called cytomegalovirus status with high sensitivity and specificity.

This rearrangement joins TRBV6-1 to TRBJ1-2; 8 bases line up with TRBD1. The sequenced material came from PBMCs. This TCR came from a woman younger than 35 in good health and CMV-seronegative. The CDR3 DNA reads TGTGCCAGCAGTGAAAAGGACAGGGAGGCATCCTATGGCTACACCTTC. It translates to CASSEKDREASYGYTF.